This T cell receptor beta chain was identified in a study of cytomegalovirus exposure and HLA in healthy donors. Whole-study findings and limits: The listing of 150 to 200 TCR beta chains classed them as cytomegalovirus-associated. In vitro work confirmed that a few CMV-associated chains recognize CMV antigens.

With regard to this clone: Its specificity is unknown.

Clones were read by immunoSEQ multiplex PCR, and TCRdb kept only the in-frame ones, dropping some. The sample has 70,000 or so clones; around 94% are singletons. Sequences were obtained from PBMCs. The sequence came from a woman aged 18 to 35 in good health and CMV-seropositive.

CDR3 in amino acids: CAIARDRGSDTQYF. CDR3 coding DNA: TGTGCCATAGCCCGGGACAGGGGCTCAGATACGCAGTATTTT. The genes are TRBV28 and TRBJ2-3; TRBD1 agrees at 10 bases. The germline V gene encodes CDR1 MDHEN and CDR2 SYDVKM. CDR3 length: 14 amino acids. Trimming at V came to 10 bases and at J to 4 bases, leaving 8 bases not matched to a gene. Based on the CDR3 plus reference TRBV28 and TRBJ2-3, the full variable domain is DVKVTQSSRYLVKRTGEKVFLECVQDMDHENMFWYRQDPGLGLRLIYFSYDVKMKEKGDIPEGYSVSREKKERFSLILESASTNQTSMYLCAIARDRGSDTQYFGPGTRLTVL.